This T cell receptor beta chain was profiled in a study of cytomegalovirus exposure and HLA in healthy donors. Study-wide context: From roughly 180 million T cells, an earlier analysis saw roughly 120 million unique TCR beta sequences. The study placed approximately 78% of its 398 genotyped donors in the Caucasian-associated ancestry cluster.

In regard to this clone: Its antigen remains unknown.

CDR3 length: 13 amino acids. Per germline, CDR1 MNHEY and CDR2 SVGAGI. General study findings and limits: Confirmation was obtained in vitro that a few CMV-associated chains are specific for CMV antigens. Available immune exposure information was restricted to CMV serostatus only.

13 Jbeta primers and 60 Vbeta primers were used for the PCR. TCRdb's table, derived via immunoSEQ multiplex PCR, lists solely in-frame clones and lacks some. The profile covers 200,000 to 250,000 clones, with 70% to 90% appearing a single time and 1.3% taken by the ten largest. The sequencing input was PBMCs. The rearrangement uses TRBV6-5 and TRBJ2-5; no clear D gene. Matching the DNA end better, TRBJ2-7 makes the J call doubtful. The receptor was derived from a human donor in good health. This CDR3 is CASSKTASYEQYF. In DNA form, the CDR3 reads TGTGCCAGCAGTAAAACTGCCTCCTACGAGCAGTACTTC.